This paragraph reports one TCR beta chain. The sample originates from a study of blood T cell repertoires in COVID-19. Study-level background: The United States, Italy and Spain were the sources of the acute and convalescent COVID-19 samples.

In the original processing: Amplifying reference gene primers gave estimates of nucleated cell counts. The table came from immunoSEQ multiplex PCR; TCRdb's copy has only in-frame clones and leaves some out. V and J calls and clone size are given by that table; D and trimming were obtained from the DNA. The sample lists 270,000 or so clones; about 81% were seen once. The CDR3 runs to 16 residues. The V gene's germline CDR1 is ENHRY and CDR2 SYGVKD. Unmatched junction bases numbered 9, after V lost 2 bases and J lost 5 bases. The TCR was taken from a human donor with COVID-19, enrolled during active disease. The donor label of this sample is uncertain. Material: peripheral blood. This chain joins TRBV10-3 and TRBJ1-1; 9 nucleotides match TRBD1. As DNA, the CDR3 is TGTGCCATCAGTGAGCCGGGACAGGGATCGGGAACTGAAGCTTTCTTT. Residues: CAISEPGQGSGTEAFF.